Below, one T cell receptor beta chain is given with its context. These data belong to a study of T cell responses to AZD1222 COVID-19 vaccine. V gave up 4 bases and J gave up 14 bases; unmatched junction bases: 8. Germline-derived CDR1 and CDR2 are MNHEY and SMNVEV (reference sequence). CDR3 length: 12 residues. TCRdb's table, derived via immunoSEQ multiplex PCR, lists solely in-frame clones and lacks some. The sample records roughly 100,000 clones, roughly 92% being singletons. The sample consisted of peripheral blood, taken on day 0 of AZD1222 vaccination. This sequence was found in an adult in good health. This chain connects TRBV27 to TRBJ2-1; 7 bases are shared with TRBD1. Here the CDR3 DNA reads TGTGCCAGCAGTTCCATCGGACAGGAGGAGTTCTTC. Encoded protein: CASSSIGQEEFF.